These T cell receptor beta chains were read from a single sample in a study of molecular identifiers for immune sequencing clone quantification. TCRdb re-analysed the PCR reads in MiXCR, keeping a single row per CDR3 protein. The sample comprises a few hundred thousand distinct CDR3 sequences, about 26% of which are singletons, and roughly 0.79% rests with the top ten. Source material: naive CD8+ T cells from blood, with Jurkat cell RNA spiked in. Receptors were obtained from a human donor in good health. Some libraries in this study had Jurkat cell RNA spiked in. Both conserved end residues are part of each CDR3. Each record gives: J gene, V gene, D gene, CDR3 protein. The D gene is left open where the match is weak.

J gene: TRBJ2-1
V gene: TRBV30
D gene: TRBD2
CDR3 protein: CAWDLHSGEYNEQFF

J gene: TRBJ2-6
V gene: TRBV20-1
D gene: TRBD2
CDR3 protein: CSARATGGYGANVLTF

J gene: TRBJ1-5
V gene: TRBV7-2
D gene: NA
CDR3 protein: CASSLGVHSSQPQHF

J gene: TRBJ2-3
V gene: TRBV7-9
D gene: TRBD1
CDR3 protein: CASSYGGQGVTDTQYF

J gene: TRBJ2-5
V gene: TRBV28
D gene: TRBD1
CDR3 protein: CASSTTGGRETQYF

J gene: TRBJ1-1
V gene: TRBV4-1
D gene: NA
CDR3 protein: CASSQEVRQNTEAFF

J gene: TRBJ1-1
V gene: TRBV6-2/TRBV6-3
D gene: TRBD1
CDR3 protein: CASSPRTGGLAEAFF

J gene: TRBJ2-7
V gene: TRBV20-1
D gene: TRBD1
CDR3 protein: CSASGEDRGPYEQYF

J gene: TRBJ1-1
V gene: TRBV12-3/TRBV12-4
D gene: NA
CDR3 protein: CATRNTEAFF

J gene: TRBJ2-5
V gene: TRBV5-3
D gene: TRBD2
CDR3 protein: CATYPPGLADLQETQYF

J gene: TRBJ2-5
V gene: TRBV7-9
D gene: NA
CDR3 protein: CASSLVGGTPKETQYF

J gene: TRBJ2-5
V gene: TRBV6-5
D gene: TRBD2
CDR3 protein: CASSYSILAGKRGQYF

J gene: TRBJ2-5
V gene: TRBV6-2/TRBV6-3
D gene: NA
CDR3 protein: CASSSGGFQETQYF

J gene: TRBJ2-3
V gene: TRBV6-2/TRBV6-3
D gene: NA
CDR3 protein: CASSLAHHTDTQYF

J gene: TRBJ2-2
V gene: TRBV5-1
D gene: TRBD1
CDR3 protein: CASSPRTGTGELFF

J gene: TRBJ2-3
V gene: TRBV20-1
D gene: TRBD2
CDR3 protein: CSATGVAGDQSTDTQYF

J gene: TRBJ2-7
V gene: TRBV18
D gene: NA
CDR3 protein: CASSPPGPVHEQYF

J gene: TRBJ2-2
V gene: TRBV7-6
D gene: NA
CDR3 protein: CAGSLLAVTTGELFF

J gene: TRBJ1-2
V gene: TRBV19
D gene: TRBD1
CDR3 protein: CASSTTGGFYGYTF

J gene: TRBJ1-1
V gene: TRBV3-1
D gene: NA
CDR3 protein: CASSQGAENTEAFF

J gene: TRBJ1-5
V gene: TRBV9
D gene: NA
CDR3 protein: CASSVTDLPHQPQHF

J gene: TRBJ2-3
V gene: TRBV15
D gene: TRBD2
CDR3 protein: CATSRVPSGGSTDTQYF